Following are 19 T cell receptor beta chains from one sample sequenced in a study of T cell responses to AZD1222 COVID-19 vaccine. Measured with immunoSEQ multiplex PCR; TCRdb has only the in-frame clones, and not every one. The profile shows fewer than 150,000 clones, roughly 91% of them singletons. The specimen was peripheral blood, collected 28 days after the second AZD1222 dose. These receptors were collected from an adult who received the AZD1222 COVID-19 vaccine.

The gene calls are TRBV19 and TRBJ2-7, with D perhaps TRBD2 (6 bases). In germline, CDR1 is LNHDA, CDR2 SQIVND (reference sequence). The ends were cut back, 5 bases at V and 6 bases at J, with 14 bases in the middle. The CDR3 totals 13 residues. The CDR3 sequence: CASSPLLGGEQYF. The CDR3 DNA follows: TGTGCCAGTAGTCCCCTTTTGGGGGGCGAGCAGTACTTC.

The V and J genes are TRBV5-1 and TRBJ2-7, with TRBD2 matching over 8 bases. J lost 4 bases, V lost 0 bases, and 21 bases had no gene match. Per the germline V gene, CDR1 is SGHRS and CDR2 is YFSETQ. The CDR3 covers 20 residues. This CDR3 is CASSLDLARWRREGPYEQYF. In DNA form, the CDR3 reads TGCGCCAGCAGCTTGGATTTGGCCCGGTGGCGACGGGAGGGCCCATACGAGCAGTACTTC. Filled out from reference TRBV5-1 and TRBJ2-7, the complete variable domain reads KAGVTQTPRYLIKTRGQQVTLSCSPISGHRSVSWYQQTPGQGLQFLFEYFSETQRNKGNFPGRFSGRQFSNSRSEMNVSTLELGDSALYLCASSLDLARWRREGPYEQYFGPGTRLTVT.

This clone was recorded once. The rearrangement joins TRBV19 to TRBJ1-4; the D gene is possibly TRBD1 (5 bases). Germline V gene data show CDR1 as LNHDA and CDR2 as SQIVND (reference sequence). V lost 0 bases, J lost 1 base, and 12 bases lay in between. The length of the CDR3 is 17 residues. CDR3 nucleotide sequence: TGTGCCAGTAGTATAGAGGGGGGGTACAGAACTAATGAAAAACTGTTTTTT. It yields the protein CASSIEGGYRTNEKLFF. The full variable domain, with the rest looked up from reference TRBV19 and TRBJ1-4, is DGGITQSPKYLFRKEGQNVTLSCEQNLNHDAMYWYRQDPGQGLRLIYYSQIVNDFQKGDIAEGYSVSREKKESFPLTVTSAQKNPTAFYLCASSIEGGYRTNEKLFFGSGTQLSVL.

Only one count was recorded for this clone. V usage is TRBV30 and J usage is TRBJ1-5, with a tentative D call TRBD1 (6 bases). V lost 0 bases and J 7 bases, leaving 19 bases between the germline ends. The CDR3 totals 16 residues. Germline V gene data show CDR1 as GTSNPN and CDR2 as SVGIG (reference sequence). The CDR3 protein is CAWSVTRGVTHQPQHF. The CDR3, as DNA: TGTGCCTGGAGTGTTACCAGGGGTGTCACCCACCAGCCCCAGCATTTT.

This clone was seen just once. The rearrangement uses TRBV29-1 and TRBJ1-3; no reliable D call. Germline-derived CDR1 and CDR2 are SQVTM and ANQGSEA. Between the trimmed V and J ends, which lost 7 bases and 0 bases, there was a span of 10 bases. This CDR3 region has 13 residues. Here the CDR3 reads CSAVLTSGNTIYF. The CDR3 DNA follows: TGCAGCGCTGTACTCACCTCTGGAAACACCATATATTTT.

V is TRBV2 and J is TRBJ1-4, with 12 bases identical to TRBD1. The CDR3 has 14 amino acids. Germline CDR1 reads SNHLY; CDR2 reads FYNNEI. V gave up 11 bases and J gave up 3 bases; unmatched junction bases: 4. CDR3 loop: CAWGQGAANEKLFF. CDR3 nucleotides: TGTGCCTGGGGACAGGGGGCGGCTAATGAAAAACTGTTTTTT.

The chain uses TRBV18 and TRBJ1-6; no firm D call. V was trimmed by 8 bases and J by 6 bases, leaving 17 bases between them. Germline lookup yields CDR1 KGHSH and CDR2 LQKENI. The length of the CDR3 is 15 residues. In DNA form, the CDR3 reads TGTGCCAGCGCCGCCGGAGCAGTTTTTAATTCACCCCTCCACTTT. The encoded protein is CASAAGAVFNSPLHF.

V and J are TRBV3-1 (or the pseudogene TRBV3-2) and TRBJ2-1, with TRBD2 as a possible D gene (7 bases). This CDR3 has 15 amino acids. Germline CDR1 is LGHDT and CDR2 is YNNKEL (reference sequence). Trimming left V 1 base short and J 3 bases short, with 10 bases between. CDR3 amino acids: CASSQGGGHYNEQFF. CDR3 in DNA: TGTGCCAGCAGCCAAGGCGGGGGCCACTACAATGAGCAGTTCTTC.

The chain is built from TRBV7-6 and TRBJ1-4; D gene unclear. CDR1 and CDR2 (germline): SGHVS, FNYEAQ. V lost 8 bases, J lost 7 bases, and 14 bases lay in between. The CDR3 consists of 13 residues. The chain's CDR3 is CASLLTASEKLFF. DNA of the CDR3: TGTGCCAGCCTGCTAACGGCTAGTGAAAAACTGTTTTTT.

The genes are TRBV28 and TRBJ1-2, with TRBD1 matching over 10 bases. Unmatched junction bases numbered 7, after V lost 8 bases and J lost 4 bases. CDR3 length equals 14 residues. In germline, CDR1 is MDHEN, CDR2 SYDVKM. CDR3 sequence (DNA): TGTGCCAGCGTACTCGGGACAGGGGTCTATGGCTACACCTTC. Its translation: CASVLGTGVYGYTF.

J is TRBJ1-1 and V is TRBV19, with 7 bases fitting TRBD1. Germline V gene data show CDR1 as LNHDA and CDR2 as SQIVND (reference sequence). The CDR3 covers 13 residues. V lost 5 bases to trimming and J lost 9 bases; unmatched junction nucleotides: 9. This chain's CDR3 is CASSEQGPEKAFF. Written as DNA, the CDR3 is TGTGCCAGTAGTGAACAGGGGCCTGAAAAAGCTTTCTTT.

V usage is TRBV14 and J usage is TRBJ1-2; 8 bases align to TRBD1. The V gene's germline CDR1 is SGHDN and CDR2 FVKESK. The length of the CDR3 is 13 residues. Trimming removed 4 bases from V and 5 bases from J; junction bases left unmatched: 3. CDR3 nucleotide sequence: TGTGCCAGCAGCCCGGGACAGGCATATGGCTACACCTTC. Its translation is CASSPGQAYGYTF.

This chain uses TRBV6-6 with TRBJ2-1; 7 nucleotides agree with TRBD1. Germline V gene data show CDR1 as MNHNY and CDR2 as SVGAGI (reference sequence). V lost 2 bases and J lost 5; bases outside the gene matches: 9. The CDR3 runs 16 residues. Here the CDR3 DNA reads TGTGCCAGCAGTTACCCCGGGACAGCACATGACAATGAGCAGTTCTTC. Protein: CASSYPGTAHDNEQFF.

The chain joins TRBV11-2 to TRBJ2-1; D is unresolved. Per the germline V gene, CDR1 is SGHAT and CDR2 is FQNNGV. The CDR3 is made up of 13 amino acids. V lost 5 bases, J lost 3 bases, and 8 bases lay in between. The CDR3 here is CASSAGIYNEQFF. The CDR3 DNA is TGTGCCAGCAGCGCCGGAATCTACAATGAGCAGTTCTTC.

The chain employs TRBV25-1 and TRBJ2-1, with 11 nucleotides matching TRBD2. The CDR3 has 14 residues. Unmatched junction bases numbered 4, after V lost 8 bases and J lost 4 bases. CDR1 is MGHDK, CDR2 SYGVNS, per germline. The CDR3 sequence is CASETSGKYNEQFF. In nucleotides, the CDR3 is TGTGCCAGCGAGACTAGCGGGAAGTACAATGAGCAGTTCTTC.

The J gene is TRBJ1-3, the V gene TRBV10-3; D is undetermined. This CDR3 is 13 amino acids long. Trimming left V 0 bases short and J 7 bases short, with 7 bases between. CDR1 ENHRY and CDR2 SYGVKD come from the germline V gene. The DNA for the CDR3 is TGTGCCATCAGTGAGTCCACCAGGAACACCATATATTTT. Its translation is CAISESTRNTIYF.

The V and J genes are TRBV18 and TRBJ1-4, with 7 nucleotides matching TRBD1. V shed 3 bases, J shed 0 bases, and the junction held 7 bases outside the gene matches. Germline CDR1 is KGHSH and CDR2 is LQKENI. The CDR3 extends over 17 amino acids. In DNA, the CDR3 is TGTGCCAGCTCACCGGGTAGGGACAGAGCAACTAATGAAAAACTGTTTTTT. Translating it yields CASSPGRDRATNEKLFF.

The chain is built from TRBV19 and TRBJ1-1, with D unresolved. V lost 6 bases and J lost 4, with 9 bases in between. This CDR3 is 12 amino acids long. Germline CDR1 reads LNHDA; CDR2 reads SQIVND (reference sequence). The CDR3 DNA reads TGTGCCAGTAGCCCCCCGGGCACTGAAGCTTTCTTT. Protein: CASSPPGTEAFF.

This clone was observed a few times. The rearrangement uses TRBV29-1 and TRBJ1-1; D remains unclear. CDR3 size: 11 residues. Trimming cost V 6 bases and J 0 bases, with 5 bases left between them. The germline CDR1 and CDR2 sequences are SQVTM and ANQGSEA. In DNA form, the CDR3 reads TGCAGCGTCCTATTGAACACTGAAGCTTTCTTT. Encoded protein: CSVLLNTEAFF.